This T cell receptor beta chain is drawn from a study of shared clonotypes between healthy human individuals. The table came from immunoSEQ multiplex PCR; TCRdb's copy has only in-frame clones and leaves some out. The table records 2 million to 2.5 million clones, 90% to 95% of them present only once. The V end lost 4 bases, the J end lost 8 bases, and 11 bases lay between the germline ends. This CDR3 has 13 residues. Looked up from germline, CDR1 is SGHVS and CDR2 is FNYEAQ. The sequence derives from a man younger than 30 in good health. Some clones in this sample may be carry-over from other donors' samples. The chain joins TRBV7-6 to TRBJ1-4; D ambiguous. The sample consisted of naive CD4+ T cells from PBMCs. As for subset: CD45RA+ positively selected. CDR3 sequence: CASSSSPREKLFF. As DNA, the CDR3 is TGTGCCAGCAGCTCCTCTCCCAGGGAAAAACTGTTTTTT.